Here is one T cell receptor (beta chain) with its context. Its antigen remains unknown. This entry is derived from a study of PD-L1 blockade in urothelial cancer. For the study at large: Median T cell count in tumor samples was over a thousand.

Spiking of synthetic TCR analog templates was performed in each PCR. Profiling relied on immunoSEQ multiplex PCR, and the TCRdb table lists in-frame clones only, not all of them. The repertoire holds about 36,000 clones, with approximately 40% as singletons. General observations from the study: Patients with durable benefit had greater blood expansion of tumor-associated TCR clones 3 weeks into treatment.

Per germline, CDR1 SGDLS and CDR2 YYNGEE. CDR3 length: 15 amino acids. V was trimmed by 5 bases and J by 0 bases, leaving 12 bases between them. This material consisted of tumor tissue, taken before atezolizumab (anti-PD-L1) treatment. The J gene is TRBJ2-1, the V gene TRBV9, with D hard to call. The TCR sequence derives from a man in his sixties with urothelial cancer. CDR3 DNA sequence: TGTGCCAGCAGTGAATGGGCGAGCTCCTACAATGAGCAGTTCTTC. It is translated as CASSEWASSYNEQFF.